This TCR beta chain was retrieved from a study of T cell responses to AZD1222 COVID-19 vaccine. Trimming cost V 3 bases and J 0 bases, with 9 bases left between them. The CDR3 extends over 15 amino acids. CDR1 and CDR2 (germline): SGHTA, FQGNSA. Regarding this clone: Its antigen is still unknown.

Study-level results: White British ancestry dominated among donors, who included more females, and clonal diversity was possibly underestimated. Two AZD1222 administrations were followed by greater Spike-specific TCR breadth and depth. Seropositivity was recorded at baseline in only a handful of AZD1222 recipients. At 160-218 and 743-854, vaccine-associated CD4 TCRs were dominant, and they spanned spike.

Sequencing used immunoSEQ multiplex PCR; TCRdb keeps in-frame clones, though not all of them. The sample carries some 150,000 clones, approximately 90% recorded once. Sample: peripheral blood, taken after recovery from COVID-19. V usage is TRBV7-2 and J usage is TRBJ2-1, with D hard to call. This TCR was recovered from an adult who had recovered from COVID-19. CDR3 coding DNA: TGTGCCAGCAGCTTGGCAGTTAGCTCCTACAATGAGCAGTTCTTC. It yields the protein CASSLAVSSYNEQFF.